This T cell receptor beta chain was recovered during a study of CD8+ T cells in alopecia areata. Study details: Scoring of treated patients' severity used the percentage of affected scalp area.

This CDR3 region has 14 residues. CDR1 ENHRY and CDR2 SYGVKD come from the germline V gene. V was trimmed by 5 bases and J by 0 bases, leaving 5 bases between them. Treatment meaning: oral pan-JAK inhibitor, 5-10 mg twice daily. Extraction of RNA preceded its reverse transcription into cDNA, which served as the sequencing template. Assay: immunoSEQ multiplex PCR; the TCRdb copy retains only in-frame clones and omits some. The profile shows about 190,000 clones, 60% to 70% of them singletons. This chain connects TRBV10-3 to TRBJ2-6; D is uncertain. The TCR originated in a human donor with alopecia areata. The sequencing here drew on CD4+ T cells sorted from blood, taken at week 4, from a patient treated with tofacitinib. The chain's CDR3 is CAISWDSGANVLTF. The CDR3 nucleotides are TGTGCCATCAGTTGGGACTCTGGGGCCAACGTCCTGACTTTC.